Presented here are 16 T cell receptor beta chains from one specimen sequenced in a study of PD-L1 blockade in urothelial cancer. TCRdb's table, derived via immunoSEQ multiplex PCR, lists solely in-frame clones and lacks some. The sample shows about 42,000 clones, approximately 77% of them seen only once. The sample consisted of PBMCs, taken around atezolizumab (anti-PD-L1) treatment. The receptors were gathered from a man aged 65 to 79 with urothelial cancer.

The chain recombines TRBV7-2 with TRBJ2-7; D is undetermined. The CDR3 length is 12 residues. V was cut by 5 bases and J by 2 bases, with 7 bases left in between. Germline values: CDR1 SGHTA, CDR2 FQGNSA. CDR3 loop: CASSPLTYEQYF. The CDR3 DNA reads TGTGCCAGCAGCCCACTAACCTACGAGCAGTACTTC.

This rearrangement joins TRBV5-6 to TRBJ2-2; D perhaps matches TRBD2 (5 bases). CDR3 length equals 14 residues. The V and J ends lost 5 bases and 2 bases respectively, with 10 bases between them. CDR1 SGHDT and CDR2 YYEEEE come from the germline V gene. CDR3 sequence: CASRLGLNTGELFF. The CDR3 coding sequence is TGTGCCAGCAGGTTAGGACTCAACACCGGGGAGCTGTTTTTT.

The rearrangement uses TRBV19 and TRBJ2-1, with 7 bases lining up with TRBD1. CDR1 and CDR2 (germline): LNHDA, SQIVND (reference sequence). V gave up 3 bases and J gave up 5 bases; unmatched junction bases: 7. CDR3 length equals 15 residues. CDR3 protein: CASSMMTGLNNEQFF. The DNA of the CDR3 is TGTGCCAGTAGTATGATGACAGGGCTAAACAATGAGCAGTTCTTC. The full variable domain, its missing parts supplied by reference TRBV19 and TRBJ2-1, is DGGITQSPKYLFRKEGQNVTLSCEQNLNHDAMYWYRQDPGQGLRLIYYSQIVNDFQKGDIAEGYSVSREKKESFPLTVTSAQKNPTAFYLCASSMMTGLNNEQFFGPGTRLTVL.

On this clone itself: Other DNA sequences in this specimen translate into the identical CDR3. The rearrangement links TRBV18 to TRBJ1-1, with a possible D match to TRBD1 (5 bases). V was cut by 3 bases and J by 1 base, with 9 bases left in between. The germline CDR1 and CDR2 sequences are KGHSH and LQKENI. The CDR3 is made up of 14 amino acids. Here the CDR3 reads CASSPPTGNTEAFF. As DNA, the CDR3 is TGTGCCAGCTCACCCCCTACAGGGAACACTGAAGCTTTCTTT.

The chain uses TRBV7-2 and TRBJ1-3; D possibly corresponds to TRBD1 (5 bases). Germline V gene data show CDR1 as SGHTA and CDR2 as FQGNSA. The CDR3 runs to 17 residues. V lost 0 bases and J lost 0, with 12 bases in between. The CDR3 loop reads CASSLAGHTSSGNTIYF. CDR3 nucleotides: TGTGCCAGCAGCTTAGCCGGACATACGAGCTCTGGAAACACCATATATTTT.

The chain joins TRBV5-6 to TRBJ2-7, with D perhaps TRBD1 (6 bases). Per the germline V gene, CDR1 is SGHDT and CDR2 is YYEEEE. V lost 3 bases and J lost 0, with 13 bases in between. The CDR3 extends over 15 amino acids. CDR3 DNA: TGTGCCAGCAGCTCGGTCCGGGACACCTCCTACGAGCAGTACTTC. This encodes CASSSVRDTSYEQYF.

This chain links TRBV11-2 with TRBJ2-1; D perhaps matches TRBD1 (6 bases). The V and J ends lost 1 base and 5 bases respectively, with 9 bases between them. Germline CDR1 and CDR2: SGHAT and FQNNGV. CDR3 length: 14 residues. CDR3 protein: CASSLVRTDNEQFF. CDR3 bases: TGTGCCAGCAGCTTAGTTCGGACAGACAATGAGCAGTTCTTC. Together with reference TRBV11-2 and TRBJ2-1, the CDR3 gives the full variable domain: EAGVAQSPRYKIIEKRQSVAFWCNPISGHATLYWYQQILGQGPKLLIQFQNNGVVDDSQLPKDRFSAERLKGVDSTLKIQPAKLEDSAVYLCASSLVRTDNEQFFGPGTRLTVL.

This clone has just one count. This sequence joins TRBV7-2 and TRBJ2-7; 13 nucleotides match TRBD2. J gave up 3 bases and V 3 bases, and 2 bases lay outside the gene matches. Germline loops: CDR1 SGHTA, CDR2 FQGNSA. This CDR3 has 15 residues. This CDR3 is CASSFRTSGSYEQYF. The CDR3 DNA reads TGTGCCAGCAGCTTCCGGACTAGCGGGAGCTACGAGCAGTACTTC. Full variable domain (missing parts from reference TRBV7-2 and TRBJ2-7): GAGVSQSPSNKVTEKGKDVELRCDPISGHTALYWYRQSLGQGLEFLIYFQGNSAPDKSGLPSDRFSAERTGGSVSTLTIQRTQQEDSAVYLCASSFRTSGSYEQYFGPGTRLTVT.

The chain combines TRBV9 with TRBJ2-3, with unresolved D. This CDR3 region has 12 residues. V lost 0 bases and J 6 bases, leaving 5 bases between the germline ends. Germline CDR1 reads SGDLS; CDR2 reads YYNGEE. CDR3 loop: CASSVEEDTQYF. In DNA, the CDR3 is TGTGCCAGCAGCGTAGAAGAGGATACGCAGTATTTT.

To note about this clone: Other DNA sequences in the sample encode the same CDR3. Written as DNA, the CDR3 is TGTGCCAGCAGTATAGCGGGAGGGGGAGAGACCCAGTACTTC. Encoded protein: CASSIAGGGETQYF. The J gene is TRBJ2-5, the V gene TRBV6-5; 11 positions agree with TRBD2. In germline, CDR1 is MNHEY, CDR2 SVGAGI. The CDR3 length is 14 residues. V gave up 5 bases and J gave up 4 bases; unmatched junction bases: 3.

The chain combines TRBV4-3 with TRBJ2-7; 7 nucleotides agree with TRBD2. This CDR3 contains 18 residues. CDR1 and CDR2 from the germline V gene are LGHNA and YSLEER. The V segment lost 0 bases and the J segment 3 bases; nucleotides outside the gene matches: 14. The CDR3 DNA is TGCGCCAGCAGCCAAGATATCCCCACCGCGCGGGACTACTACGAGCAGTACTTC. Its protein is CASSQDIPTARDYYEQYF.

This clone has only one observation. The chain couples TRBV7-9 to TRBJ2-1, with 7 bases identical to TRBD2. J gave up 6 bases and V 5 bases, and 19 bases lay outside the gene matches. Germline V gene data show CDR1 as SEHNR and CDR2 as FQNEAQ (reference sequence). The CDR3 has 18 residues. DNA for the CDR3: TGTGCCAGCAGCAACCTAGGAGGGCTAGCGGTCGGGGCCAATGAGCAGTTCTTC. Translation: CASSNLGGLAVGANEQFF.

The chain joins TRBV9 to TRBJ2-7; weak D call: TRBD1 (6 bases). V lost 4 bases to trimming and J lost 7 bases, with 15 bases between them. Germline V gene sequence: CDR1 SGDLS, CDR2 YYNGEE. The CDR3 length is 13 residues. In DNA form, the CDR3 reads TGTGCCAGCAGCACGTACCCAGGGGTTGAGCAGTACTTC. Encoded protein: CASSTYPGVEQYF.

This clone came up a few times. J is TRBJ2-1 and V is TRBV19, with 10 nucleotides matching TRBD2. Germline trimming cut 3 bases from V and 6 bases from J; bases unmatched to any gene: 5. Germline CDR1 reads LNHDA; CDR2 reads SQIVND (reference sequence). This CDR3 spans 15 amino acids. For the CDR3, the DNA is TGTGCCAGTAGTATCGGGGCTAGCGGGAGCAATGAGCAGTTCTTC. It yields the protein CASSIGASGSNEQFF.

This clone was observed a single time. The chain employs TRBV28 and TRBJ1-5, with TRBD1 matching 7 bases. Trimming removed 6 bases from V and 7 bases from J; junction bases left unmatched: 9. Germline V CDR1 and CDR2: MDHEN, SYDVKM. The CDR3 covers 14 residues. CDR3 nucleotide sequence: TGTGCCAGCAGGGAAGCGACAGGGAACCAGCCCCAGCATTTT. Amino acids: CASREATGNQPQHF.

This clone was recorded only once. The J gene is TRBJ1-1, the V gene TRBV9, with 7 bases aligning to TRBD1. Trimming cost V 1 base and J 4 bases; bases outside gene matches: 1. The CDR3 extends over 13 amino acids. CDR1 SGDLS and CDR2 YYNGEE come from the germline V gene. CDR3 in DNA: TGTGCCAGCAGCGTACAGGGGGGCACTGAAGCTTTCTTT. This translates into CASSVQGGTEAFF.